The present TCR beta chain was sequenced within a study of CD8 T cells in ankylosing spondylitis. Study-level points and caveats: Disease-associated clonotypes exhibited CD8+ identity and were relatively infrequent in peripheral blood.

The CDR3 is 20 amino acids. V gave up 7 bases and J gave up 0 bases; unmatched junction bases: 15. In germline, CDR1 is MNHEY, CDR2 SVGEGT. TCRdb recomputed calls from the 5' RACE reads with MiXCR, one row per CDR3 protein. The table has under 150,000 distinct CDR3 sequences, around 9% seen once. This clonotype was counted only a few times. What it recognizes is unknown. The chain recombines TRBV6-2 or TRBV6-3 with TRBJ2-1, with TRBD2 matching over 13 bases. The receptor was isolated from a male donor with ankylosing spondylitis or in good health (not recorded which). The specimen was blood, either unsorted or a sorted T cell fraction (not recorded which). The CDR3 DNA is TGTGCCAGCACCCCATCCCTCGGGACTAGCGGGGTTAGCTCCTACAATGAGCAGTTCTTC. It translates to CASTPSLGTSGVSSYNEQFF.